This T cell receptor (beta chain) is from a study of T cell changes during pregnancy in multiple sclerosis. Germline V gives CDR1 SGHVS, CDR2 FNYEAQ. CDR3 length: 14 residues. V shed 5 bases, J shed 6 bases, and the junction held 8 bases outside the gene matches. Sequenced by immunoSEQ multiplex PCR; TCRdb stores in-frame clones only, minus some. The table lists around 56,000 clones, roughly 94% of them singletons. The clonotype was recovered from a female donor with multiple sclerosis, enrolled in a pregnancy study. This sequence joins TRBV7-6 and TRBJ2-7; 9 bases map to TRBD1. The sequencing used CD8+ T cells from peripheral blood mononuclear cells, collected after pregnancy. The CDR3 DNA is TGTGCCAGCAGCCCCGACAGGGGGGGCCTCGAGCAGTACTTC. Protein sequence: CASSPDRGGLEQYF.